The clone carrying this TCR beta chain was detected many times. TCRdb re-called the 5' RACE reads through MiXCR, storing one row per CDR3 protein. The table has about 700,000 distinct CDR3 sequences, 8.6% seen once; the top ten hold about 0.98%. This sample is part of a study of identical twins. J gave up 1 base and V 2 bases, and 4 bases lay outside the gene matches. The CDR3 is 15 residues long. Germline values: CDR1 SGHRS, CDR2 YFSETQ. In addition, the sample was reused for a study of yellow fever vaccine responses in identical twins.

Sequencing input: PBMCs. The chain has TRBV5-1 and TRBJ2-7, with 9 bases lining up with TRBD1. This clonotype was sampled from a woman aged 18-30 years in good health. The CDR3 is CASSFGGTGSYEQYF. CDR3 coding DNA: TGCGCCAGCAGCTTCGGTGGGACAGGGTCCTACGAGCAGTACTTC.